A single sample is the source of the 21 T cell receptor beta chains below, sequenced in a study of cytomegalovirus exposure and HLA in healthy donors. Vbeta (60) and Jbeta (13) primers were used in the PCR. Sequencing used immunoSEQ multiplex PCR; TCRdb keeps in-frame clones, though not all of them. Seen here are fewer than 200,000 clones, over 65% observed once, and the top ten hold roughly 3.2%. Source material: PBMCs. The source is a man aged 35-49 years in good health and CMV-seropositive.

The chain recombines TRBV30 with TRBJ2-3; a weak D match, TRBD1 (5 bases). This CDR3 is 13 amino acids long. Trimming shortened V by 2 bases and J by 6 bases, and 12 bases separated the two germline ends. CDR1 is GTSNPN, CDR2 SVGIG, per germline (reference sequence). This chain's CDR3 is CAWSTTAPDTQYF. CDR3 nucleotides: TGTGCCTGGAGTACGACAGCCCCGGATACGCAGTATTTT.

This clone was recorded only once. This chain links TRBV19 with TRBJ1-2, with TRBD1 identical over 7 bases. Germline CDR1 is LNHDA and CDR2 is SQIVND (reference sequence). V lost 3 bases to trimming and J lost 8 bases; unmatched junction nucleotides: 6. The CDR3 covers 13 residues. CDR3 in amino acids: CASSIKGADGYTF. The CDR3, as DNA: TGTGCCAGTAGTATCAAGGGGGCTGACGGCTACACCTTC.

This clone appeared a single time. DNA of the CDR3: TGTGCCAGCGGGGAGGACAGGGGCGCCGGGGAGCTGTTTTTT. Translated, it gives CASGEDRGAGELFF. This chain links TRBV2 with TRBJ2-2; TRBD1 agrees at 9 bases. With V trimmed by 8 bases and J by 6 bases, 7 bases remained unmatched. Germline lookup yields CDR1 SNHLY and CDR2 FYNNEI. This CDR3 has 14 residues.

J is TRBJ2-7 and V is TRBV4-1; perhaps TRBD2 as D (5 bases). The germline gives CDR1 MGHRA, CDR2 YSYEKL. V shed 2 bases and J shed 4 bases, with 18 bases lying between them. The length of the CDR3 is 16 residues. The CDR3 bases are TGCGCCAGCAGCCAAACAAGTCCGGGATCGTCATACGAGCAGTACTTC. Translated: CASSQTSPGSSYEQYF.

This chain joins TRBV27 and TRBJ1-6; weak D call: TRBD1 (5 bases). V was pared by 6 bases and J by 6 bases, with 9 bases between. From germline, CDR1 is MNHEY and CDR2 SMNVEV (reference sequence). The CDR3 is 13 amino acids. CDR3 amino acids: CASRRTINSPLHF. CDR3 in DNA: TGTGCCAGCAGGCGGACAATTAATTCACCCCTCCACTTT.

V and J are TRBV2 and TRBJ1-2; TRBD1 might be the D (5 bases). CDR1 and CDR2 from the germline V gene are SNHLY and FYNNEI. The length of the CDR3 is 14 residues. The V end lost 5 bases, the J end lost 3 bases, and 13 bases lay between the germline ends. The CDR3 DNA sequence: TGTGCCAGCAGTAGTGCCCACAGGTACTATGGCTACACCTTC. The encoded protein is CASSSAHRYYGYTF.

The chain uses TRBV5-5 and TRBJ1-2, with 8 bases that match TRBD1. This CDR3 is built from 15 residues. Germline lookup yields CDR1 SGHKS and CDR2 YYEKEE (reference sequence). The junction had 6 bases not matched to a gene; V was cut back by 2 bases and J by 3 bases. The CDR3 nucleotides are TGTGCCAGCAGCTTAGGACAGGGAGTCGACTATGGCTACACCTTC. Its protein is CASSLGQGVDYGYTF.

This clone occurred once. The chain's CDR3 is CASSFAGGPEEQYF. In DNA form, the CDR3 reads TGCGCCAGCAGCTTTGCGGGAGGGCCGGAAGAGCAGTACTTC. The chain uses TRBV5-1 and TRBJ2-5, with 9 bases matching TRBD2. This CDR3 is built from 14 residues. CDR1 and CDR2 (germline): SGHRS, YFSETQ. J was trimmed by 11 bases and V by 2 bases; bases with no gene match: 10.

The chain couples TRBV29-1 to TRBJ2-1, with 10 positions matching TRBD1. The V and J ends lost 8 bases and 8 bases, in that order; junction bases with no gene match: 6. The CDR3 extends over 12 amino acids. Germline values: CDR1 SQVTM, CDR2 ANQGSEA. This CDR3 reads CSHGQGGDEQFF. CDR3 sequence (DNA): TGCAGCCATGGACAGGGGGGGGATGAGCAGTTCTTC.

The chain carries TRBV18 and TRBJ2-1; 7 positions match TRBD1. Trimming removed 3 bases from V and 4 bases from J; junction bases left unmatched: 6. The CDR3 runs to 15 residues. Per germline, CDR1 KGHSH and CDR2 LQKENI. The CDR3 sequence is CASSPSAGGYNEQFF. CDR3 sequence (DNA): TGTGCCAGCTCACCCTCGGCAGGGGGTTACAATGAGCAGTTCTTC.

J is TRBJ2-5 and V is TRBV4-2, with 7 positions matching TRBD2. The ends lost 0 bases at V and 2 bases at J; junction bases unmatched: 9. There are 17 residues in the CDR3. In germline, CDR1 is LGHNA, CDR2 YNFKEQ. CDR3 nucleotide sequence: TGTGCCAGCAGCCAAGACCCCCCAGCGGGGAGACAAGAGACCCAGTACTTC. It specifies CASSQDPPAGRQETQYF.

This clone occurred a few times. This rearrangement joins TRBV6-1 to TRBJ1-4; perhaps TRBD1 as D (5 bases). The germline V and J ends were trimmed by 4 bases and 6 bases, with 12 bases remaining between them. The germline V gene has CDR1 MNHNS and CDR2 SASEGT. The CDR3 totals 14 residues. The CDR3 coding sequence is TGTGCCAGCAGTGTGGTTGGGACTGATGAAAAACTGTTTTTT. Amino acids: CASSVVGTDEKLFF.

The chain uses TRBV7-3 and TRBJ2-3; 9 bases fit TRBD2. The trim removed 5 bases at V and 4 bases at J, leaving 10 bases unmatched. Germline CDR1 reads SGHTA; CDR2 reads FQGTGA. The CDR3 extends over 16 amino acids. The CDR3 is CASSLRAGGGPDTQYF. DNA of the CDR3: TGTGCCAGCAGCCTTCGAGCGGGAGGAGGACCAGATACGCAGTATTTT. The full variable domain, its missing parts supplied by reference TRBV7-3 and TRBJ2-3, is GAGVSQTPSNKVTEKGKYVELRCDPISGHTALYWYRQSLGQGPEFLIYFQGTGAADDSGLPNDRFFAVRPEGSVSTLKIQRTERGDSAVYLCASSLRAGGGPDTQYFGPGTRLTVL.

This clone was seen once. This CDR3 is CASSLGTGGRGEKLFF. The CDR3 region has the DNA TGTGCCAGCAGCTTAGGCACAGGGGGCCGTGGGGAAAAACTGTTTTTT. The V and J genes are TRBV11-2 and TRBJ1-4; TRBD1 aligns across 9 bases. Looked up from germline, CDR1 is SGHAT and CDR2 is FQNNGV. J gave up 8 bases and V 1 base, and 8 bases lay outside the gene matches. The CDR3 is 16 amino acids.

V and J are TRBV5-4 and TRBJ1-2, with TRBD1 identical over 12 bases. This CDR3 has 17 residues. The junction had 7 bases not matched to a gene; V was cut back by 4 bases and J by 0 bases. CDR1 is SGHNT, CDR2 YYREEE, per germline (reference sequence). The CDR3 DNA follows: TGTGCCAGCAGCCTTGGGGGACAGGGGGCACCTAACTATGGCTACACCTTC. Translation gives CASSLGGQGAPNYGYTF.

With regard to this clone: This same CDR3 is encoded by further DNA sequences in the sample. The CDR3 protein is CASSSVDRVSTEAFF. In DNA form, the CDR3 reads TGTGCCAGCAGTTCGGTAGACAGGGTAAGCACTGAAGCTTTCTTT. The chain has TRBV25-1 and TRBJ1-1; 7 positions agree with TRBD1. The ends lost 5 bases at V and 4 bases at J; junction bases unmatched: 10. CDR1 and CDR2 from the germline V gene are MGHDK and SYGVNS. CDR3 length: 15 amino acids.

The chain links TRBV6-5 to TRBJ2-7, with D perhaps TRBD1 (5 bases). The V and J ends lost 4 bases and 2 bases respectively, with 18 bases between them. The germline V gene has CDR1 MNHEY and CDR2 SVGAGI. This CDR3 region has 16 residues. CDR3 residues: CASSFSTDNRAYEQYF. CDR3 bases: TGTGCCAGCAGTTTCTCAACGGACAACCGGGCCTACGAGCAGTACTTC.

The rearrangement joins TRBV28 to TRBJ2-3, with 11 nucleotides matching TRBD2. V shed 4 bases and J 0 bases; nucleotides not matched to a gene: 6. Germline lookup yields CDR1 MDHEN and CDR2 SYDVKM. The length of the CDR3 is 17 residues. The CDR3 region has the DNA TGTGCCAGCAGTTCTCCGACTAGCGGGACAAGCACAGATACGCAGTATTTT. Translating gives CASSSPTSGTSTDTQYF.

V is TRBV10-3 and J is TRBJ1-3, with D maybe TRBD1 (6 bases). This CDR3 has 15 amino acids. Germline CDR1 reads ENHRY; CDR2 reads SYGVKD. Trimming removed 3 bases at V and 4 bases at J, with 13 bases between. CDR3 region: CAISDLGTTGNTIYF. CDR3 coding DNA: TGTGCCATCAGTGATTTGGGGACAACCGGAAACACCATATATTTT.

CDR3 bases: TGTGCCAGCAGCCTGGGACAGGGCTTCTATGGCTACACCTTC. Translated, it gives CASSLGQGFYGYTF. This chain joins TRBV13 and TRBJ1-2, with 9 bases aligning to TRBD1. J gave up 4 bases and V 5 bases, and 5 bases lay outside the gene matches. The germline CDR1 and CDR2 sequences are PRHDT and FYEKMQ (reference sequence). The CDR3 has 14 amino acids.

The chain recombines TRBV9 with TRBJ2-5; 8 bases map to TRBD2. V trimming: 7 bases; J trimming: 3 bases; junction bases outside the gene matches: 14. This CDR3 has 16 amino acids. Germline CDR1 is SGDLS and CDR2 is YYNGEE. The CDR3 DNA reads as TGTGCCAGCTACCCTTCCTTAGCGGGGCGGAAAGAGACCCAGTACTTC. Protein sequence: CASYPSLAGRKETQYF.